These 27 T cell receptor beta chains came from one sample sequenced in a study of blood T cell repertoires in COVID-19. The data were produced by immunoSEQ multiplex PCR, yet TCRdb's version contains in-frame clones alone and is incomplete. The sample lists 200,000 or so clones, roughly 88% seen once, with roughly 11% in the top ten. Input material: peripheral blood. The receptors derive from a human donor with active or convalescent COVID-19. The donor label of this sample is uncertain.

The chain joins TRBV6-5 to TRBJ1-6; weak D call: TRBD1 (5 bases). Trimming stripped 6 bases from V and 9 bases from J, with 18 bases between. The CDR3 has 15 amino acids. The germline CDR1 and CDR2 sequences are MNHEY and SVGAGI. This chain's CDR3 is CASREVRGLISPLHF. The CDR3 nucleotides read TGTGCCAGCAGGGAGGTACGGGGACTAATTTCACCCCTCCACTTT.

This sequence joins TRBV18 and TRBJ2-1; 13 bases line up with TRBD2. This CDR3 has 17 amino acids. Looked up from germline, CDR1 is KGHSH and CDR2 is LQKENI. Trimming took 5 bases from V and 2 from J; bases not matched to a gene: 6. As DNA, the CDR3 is TGTGCCAGCTCATCAAGACTAGCGGGAGGCCCCTACAATGAGCAGTTCTTC. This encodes CASSSRLAGGPYNEQFF.

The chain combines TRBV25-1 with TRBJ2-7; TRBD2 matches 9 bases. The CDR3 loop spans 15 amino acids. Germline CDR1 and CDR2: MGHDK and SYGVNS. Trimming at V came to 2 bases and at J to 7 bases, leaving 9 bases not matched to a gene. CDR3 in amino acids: CASSEDFSGSFEQYF. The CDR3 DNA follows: TGTGCCAGCAGTGAAGATTTTAGCGGGAGTTTTGAGCAGTACTTC.

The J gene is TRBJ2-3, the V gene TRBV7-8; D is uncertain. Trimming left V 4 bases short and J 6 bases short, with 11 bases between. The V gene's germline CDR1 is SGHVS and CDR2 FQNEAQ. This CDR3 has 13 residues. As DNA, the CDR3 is TGTGCCAGCAGCTGGATCGGCGGCGATACGCAGTATTTT. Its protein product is CASSWIGGDTQYF.

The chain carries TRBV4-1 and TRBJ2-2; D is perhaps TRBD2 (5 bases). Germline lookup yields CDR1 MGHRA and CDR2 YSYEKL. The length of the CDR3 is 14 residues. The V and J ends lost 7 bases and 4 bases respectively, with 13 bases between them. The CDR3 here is CASNTGRSTGELFF. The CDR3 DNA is TGCGCCAGCAACACGGGAAGGAGCACCGGGGAGCTGTTTTTT.

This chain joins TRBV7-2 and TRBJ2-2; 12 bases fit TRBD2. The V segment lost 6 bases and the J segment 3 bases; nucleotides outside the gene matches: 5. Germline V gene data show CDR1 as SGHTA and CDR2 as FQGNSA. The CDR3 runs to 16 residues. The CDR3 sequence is CASRGRLAGDTGELFF. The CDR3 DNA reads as TGTGCCAGCAGAGGGAGACTAGCGGGAGACACCGGGGAGCTGTTTTTT. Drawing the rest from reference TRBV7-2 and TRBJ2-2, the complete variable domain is GAGVSQSPSNKVTEKGKDVELRCDPISGHTALYWYRQSLGQGLEFLIYFQGNSAPDKSGLPSDRFSAERTGGSVSTLTIQRTQQEDSAVYLCASRGRLAGDTGELFFGEGSRLTVL.

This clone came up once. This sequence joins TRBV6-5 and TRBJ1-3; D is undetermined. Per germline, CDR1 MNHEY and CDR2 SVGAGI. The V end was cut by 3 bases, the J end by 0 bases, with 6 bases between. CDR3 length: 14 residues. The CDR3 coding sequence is TGTGCCAGCAGTTATCAGGACTCTGGAAACACCATATATTTT. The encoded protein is CASSYQDSGNTIYF.

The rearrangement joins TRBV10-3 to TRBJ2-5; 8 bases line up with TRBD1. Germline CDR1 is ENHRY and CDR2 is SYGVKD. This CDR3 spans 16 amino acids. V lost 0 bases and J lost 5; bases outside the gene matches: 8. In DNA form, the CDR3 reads TGTGCCATCAGTGAGTCCACCAGGGGGCGCGGGGAGACCCAGTACTTC. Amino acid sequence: CAISESTRGRGETQYF.

The CDR3 DNA reads TGTGCCAGCAGCGTAGATCCCGTTTCGAACACTGAAGCTTTCTTT. Encoded protein: CASSVDPVSNTEAFF. The J gene is TRBJ1-1, the V gene TRBV9, with unresolved D. The V gene lost 0 bases and the J gene lost 1 base, with 10 bases spanning the gap. This CDR3 is built from 15 residues. Germline values: CDR1 SGDLS, CDR2 YYNGEE.

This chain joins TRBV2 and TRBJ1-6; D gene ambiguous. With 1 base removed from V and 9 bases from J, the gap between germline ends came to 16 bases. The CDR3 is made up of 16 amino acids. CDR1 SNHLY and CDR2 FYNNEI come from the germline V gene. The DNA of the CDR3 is TGTGCCAGCAGTGAAGATGTGGCGGTGTTCGGTTCACCCCTCCACTTT. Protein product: CASSEDVAVFGSPLHF.

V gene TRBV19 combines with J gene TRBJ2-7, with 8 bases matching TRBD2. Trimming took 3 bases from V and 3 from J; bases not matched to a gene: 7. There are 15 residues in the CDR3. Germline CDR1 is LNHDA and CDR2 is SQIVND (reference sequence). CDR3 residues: CASSIYAGGFYEQYF. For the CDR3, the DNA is TGTGCCAGTAGTATTTACGCGGGAGGTTTCTACGAGCAGTACTTC.

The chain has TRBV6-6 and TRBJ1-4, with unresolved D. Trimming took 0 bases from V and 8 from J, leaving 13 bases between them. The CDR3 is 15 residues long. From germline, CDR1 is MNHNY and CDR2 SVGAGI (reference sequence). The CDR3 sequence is CASSYSPGSREKLFF. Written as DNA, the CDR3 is TGTGCCAGCAGTTACTCCCCGGGGTCGAGAGAAAAACTGTTTTTT.

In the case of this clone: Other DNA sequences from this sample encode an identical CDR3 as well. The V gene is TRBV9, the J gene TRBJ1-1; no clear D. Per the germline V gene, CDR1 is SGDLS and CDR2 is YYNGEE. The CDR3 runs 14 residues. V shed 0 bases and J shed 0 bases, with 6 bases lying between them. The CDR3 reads CASSVATVNTEAFF. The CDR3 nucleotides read TGTGCCAGCAGCGTAGCTACGGTGAACACTGAAGCTTTCTTT.

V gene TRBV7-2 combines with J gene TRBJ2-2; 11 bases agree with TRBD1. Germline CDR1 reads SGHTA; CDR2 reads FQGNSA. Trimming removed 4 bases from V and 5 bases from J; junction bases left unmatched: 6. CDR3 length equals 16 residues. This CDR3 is CASSSGQGALTGELFF. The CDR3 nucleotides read TGTGCCAGCAGCTCCGGACAGGGGGCGCTGACCGGGGAGCTGTTTTTT.

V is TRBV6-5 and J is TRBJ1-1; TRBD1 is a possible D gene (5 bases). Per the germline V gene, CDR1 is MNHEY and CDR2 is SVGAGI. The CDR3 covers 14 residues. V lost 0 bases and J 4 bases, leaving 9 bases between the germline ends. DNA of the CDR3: TGTGCCAGCAGTTACTCCAGGGTTGCCACTGAAGCTTTCTTT. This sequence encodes CASSYSRVATEAFF.

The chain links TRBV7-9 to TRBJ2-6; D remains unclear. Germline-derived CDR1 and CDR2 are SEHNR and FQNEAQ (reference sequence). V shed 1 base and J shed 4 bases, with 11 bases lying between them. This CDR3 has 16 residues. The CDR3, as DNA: TGTGCCAGCAGCTTAGGGCCCCTCGTCGGGGCCAACGTCCTGACTTTC. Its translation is CASSLGPLVGANVLTF.

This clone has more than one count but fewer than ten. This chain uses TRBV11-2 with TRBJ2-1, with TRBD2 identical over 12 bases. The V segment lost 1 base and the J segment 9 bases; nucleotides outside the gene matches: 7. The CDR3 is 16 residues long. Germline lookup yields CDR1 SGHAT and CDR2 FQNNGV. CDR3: CASSLVPGLAGSEQFF. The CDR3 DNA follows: TGTGCCAGCAGCTTAGTCCCGGGACTAGCGGGCAGTGAGCAGTTCTTC.

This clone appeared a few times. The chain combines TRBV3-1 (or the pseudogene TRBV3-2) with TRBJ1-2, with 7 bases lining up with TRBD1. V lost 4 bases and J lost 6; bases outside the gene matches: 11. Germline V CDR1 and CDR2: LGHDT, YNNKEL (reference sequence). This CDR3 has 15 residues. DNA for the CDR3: TGTGCCAGCAGCCCCCGGACAGGTGGGGCGAATGGCTACACCTTC. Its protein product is CASSPRTGGANGYTF.

CDR3 sequence: CASGPRGTPTDTQYF. In nucleotides, the CDR3 is TGTGCCAGCGGTCCGAGGGGGACCCCCACAGATACGCAGTATTTT. The chain carries TRBV7-8 and TRBJ2-3; D is perhaps TRBD1 (6 bases). Trimming left V 8 bases short and J 2 bases short, with 17 bases between. This CDR3 has 15 amino acids. CDR1 and CDR2 (germline): SGHVS, FQNEAQ.

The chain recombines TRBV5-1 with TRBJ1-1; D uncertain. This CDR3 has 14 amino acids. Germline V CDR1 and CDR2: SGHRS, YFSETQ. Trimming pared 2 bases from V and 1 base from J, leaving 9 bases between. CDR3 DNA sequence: TGCGCCAGCAGCTTTGAGACACCGAACACTGAAGCTTTCTTT. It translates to CASSFETPNTEAFF.

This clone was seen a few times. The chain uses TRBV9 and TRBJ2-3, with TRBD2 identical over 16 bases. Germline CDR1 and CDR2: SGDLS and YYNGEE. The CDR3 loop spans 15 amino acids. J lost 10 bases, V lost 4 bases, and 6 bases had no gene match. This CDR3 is CASSLSGLAGGSQYF. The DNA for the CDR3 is TGTGCCAGCAGCCTATCGGGACTAGCGGGGGGGTCGCAGTATTTT.

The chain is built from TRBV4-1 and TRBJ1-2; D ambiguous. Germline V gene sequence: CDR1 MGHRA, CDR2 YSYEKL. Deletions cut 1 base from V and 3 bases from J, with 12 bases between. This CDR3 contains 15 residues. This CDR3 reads CASSQVGQIDYGYTF. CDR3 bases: TGCGCCAGCAGCCAAGTTGGGCAGATAGACTATGGCTACACCTTC.

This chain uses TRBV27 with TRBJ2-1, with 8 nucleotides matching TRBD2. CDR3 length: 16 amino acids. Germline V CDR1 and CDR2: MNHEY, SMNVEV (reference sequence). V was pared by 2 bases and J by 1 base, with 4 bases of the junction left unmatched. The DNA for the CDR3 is TGTGCCAGCAGTTTAGAGGCGGGAGGTTCCTACAATGAGCAGTTCTTC. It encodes CASSLEAGGSYNEQFF.

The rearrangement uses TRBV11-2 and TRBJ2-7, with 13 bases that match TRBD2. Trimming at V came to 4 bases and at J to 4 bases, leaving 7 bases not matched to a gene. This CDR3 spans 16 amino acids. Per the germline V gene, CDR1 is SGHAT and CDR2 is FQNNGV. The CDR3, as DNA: TGTGCCAGCAGCTCCTGGACTAGCGGGGGATTTTACGAGCAGTACTTC. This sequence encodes CASSSWTSGGFYEQYF. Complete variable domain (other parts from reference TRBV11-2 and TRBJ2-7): EAGVAQSPRYKIIEKRQSVAFWCNPISGHATLYWYQQILGQGPKLLIQFQNNGVVDDSQLPKDRFSAERLKGVDSTLKIQPAKLEDSAVYLCASSSWTSGGFYEQYFGPGTRLTVT.

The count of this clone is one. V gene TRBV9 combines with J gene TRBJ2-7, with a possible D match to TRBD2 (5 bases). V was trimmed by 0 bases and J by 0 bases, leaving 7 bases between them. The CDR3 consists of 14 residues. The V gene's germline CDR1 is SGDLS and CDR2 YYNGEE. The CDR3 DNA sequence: TGTGCCAGCAGCGTAGAAAGCGGCTCCTACGAGCAGTACTTC. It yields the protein CASSVESGSYEQYF.

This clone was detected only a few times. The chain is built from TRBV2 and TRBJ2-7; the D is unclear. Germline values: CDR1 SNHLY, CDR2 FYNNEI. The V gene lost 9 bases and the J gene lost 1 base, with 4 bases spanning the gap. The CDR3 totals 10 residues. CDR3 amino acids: CASNSYEQYF. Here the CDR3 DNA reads TGTGCCAGTAATTCCTACGAGCAGTACTTC.

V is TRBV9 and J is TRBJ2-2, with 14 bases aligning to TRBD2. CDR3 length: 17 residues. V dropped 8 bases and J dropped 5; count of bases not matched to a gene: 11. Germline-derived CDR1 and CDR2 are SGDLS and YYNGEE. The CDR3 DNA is TGTGCCAGTAGGCTCGGACTAGCGGGAGGAGATACCGGGGAGCTGTTTTTT. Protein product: CASRLGLAGGDTGELFF.